This T cell receptor beta chain was sequenced in a study of CD8 T cell repertoires and HIV-1 epitope variants. Trimming stripped 7 bases from V and 7 bases from J, with 14 bases between. CDR1 and CDR2 (germline): MDHEN, SYDVKM. The CDR3 totals 12 residues. This clone was seen only a few times. The antigen is unknown. Only in-frame clones appear in the TCRdb table, and some are missing; sequencing was by immunoSEQ multiplex PCR. The sample includes 6,000 or so clones, 60% to 70% of them seen just once. The sample was cultured CD8+ T cells derived from PBMCs. The rearrangement uses TRBV28 and TRBJ2-7; tentatively, D is TRBD2 (6 bases). The clonotype was recovered from a male donor with HIV. The CDR3 coding sequence is TGTGCCAGCAATGACCGGGAGTCGGAGCAGTACTTC. Amino acid sequence: CASNDRESEQYF.